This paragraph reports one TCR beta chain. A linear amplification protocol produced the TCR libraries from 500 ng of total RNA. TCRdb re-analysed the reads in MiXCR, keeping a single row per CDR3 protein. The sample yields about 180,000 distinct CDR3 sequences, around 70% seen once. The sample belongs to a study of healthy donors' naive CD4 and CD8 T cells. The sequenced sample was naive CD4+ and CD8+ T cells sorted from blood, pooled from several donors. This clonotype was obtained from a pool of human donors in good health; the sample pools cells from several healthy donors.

CDR3 sequence (DNA): TGTGCCAGCAGCTTAAGACAGAGCGATGAGCAGTTCTTC. Translating gives CASSLRQSDEQFF. J is TRBJ2-1 and V is TRBV5-6, with TRBD1 as a possible D gene (5 bases). CDR3 length: 13 residues. The germline gives CDR1 SGHDT, CDR2 YYEEEE. Trimming cost V 2 bases and J 8 bases, with 11 bases left between them.